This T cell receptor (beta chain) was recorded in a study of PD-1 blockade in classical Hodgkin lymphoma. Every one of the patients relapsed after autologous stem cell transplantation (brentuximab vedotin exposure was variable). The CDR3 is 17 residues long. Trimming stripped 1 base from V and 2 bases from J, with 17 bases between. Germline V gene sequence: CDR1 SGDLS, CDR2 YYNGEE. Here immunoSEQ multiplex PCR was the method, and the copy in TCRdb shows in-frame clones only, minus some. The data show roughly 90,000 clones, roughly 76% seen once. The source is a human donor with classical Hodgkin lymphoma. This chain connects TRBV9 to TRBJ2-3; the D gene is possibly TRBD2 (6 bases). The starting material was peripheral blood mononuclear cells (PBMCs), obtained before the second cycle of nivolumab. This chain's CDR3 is CASSVSRHGTHTDTQYF. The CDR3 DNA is TGTGCCAGCAGCGTATCGAGGCACGGGACTCACACAGATACGCAGTATTTT.